This record looks at one T cell receptor beta chain sequence and its context. Its specificity is not known. The entry originates in a study of CD8 T cells in Susac syndrome. Study conclusions and caveats: It was acknowledged in the study that the number of individuals who were included in its TCR sequencing and HLA analysis was relatively small.

In contrast to the negatively isolated CD8+ and CD4+ T cells, TEMRA cells were FACS-enriched. The RNA, about 0.45 to 1 ug, was put through reverse transcription using random hexamers. The amplification used immunoSEQ multiplex PCR on TCR beta CDR3; it spanned 54 Vbeta and 13 Jbeta. TCRdb re-called the immunoSEQ multiplex PCR reads through MiXCR, storing one row per CDR3 protein. The sample has 130,000 to 150,000 distinct CDR3 sequences; around 94% are singletons. This CDR3 spans 14 amino acids. V lost 7 bases, J lost 10 bases, and 7 bases stayed unmatched. Germline assignment: CDR1 SNHLY and CDR2 FYNNEI.

The chain links TRBV2 to TRBJ2-1, with 13 bases lining up with TRBD2. The source material was CD4+ T cells from PBMCs. This sequence was found in a human donor in good health. Written as DNA, the CDR3 is TGTGCCAGCATTTGGACTAGCGGGAGCCGAGAGCAGTTCTTC. It yields the protein CASIWTSGSREQFF.